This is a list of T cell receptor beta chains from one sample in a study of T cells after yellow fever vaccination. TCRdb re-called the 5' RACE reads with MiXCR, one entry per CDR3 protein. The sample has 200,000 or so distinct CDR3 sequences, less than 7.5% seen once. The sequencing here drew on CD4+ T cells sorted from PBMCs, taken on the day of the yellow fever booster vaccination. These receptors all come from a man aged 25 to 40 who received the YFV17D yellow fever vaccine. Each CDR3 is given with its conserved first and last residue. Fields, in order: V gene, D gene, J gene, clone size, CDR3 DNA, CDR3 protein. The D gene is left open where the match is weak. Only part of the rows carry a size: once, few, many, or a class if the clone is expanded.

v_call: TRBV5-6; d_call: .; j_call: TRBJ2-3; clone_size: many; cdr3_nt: TGTGCCAGCAGCACCCGGTTGGTAGGCGGTACGCAGTATTTT; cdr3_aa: CASSTRLVGGTQYF
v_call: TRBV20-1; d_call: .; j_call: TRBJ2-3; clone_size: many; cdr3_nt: TGCAGTGCTTCCCGAGGAGATACGCAGTATTTT; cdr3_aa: CSASRGDTQYF
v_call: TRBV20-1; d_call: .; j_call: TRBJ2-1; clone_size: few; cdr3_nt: TGCAGTGCTTCTAAAAGCCCGGCGGTGAATGAGCAGTTCTTC; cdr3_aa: CSASKSPAVNEQFF
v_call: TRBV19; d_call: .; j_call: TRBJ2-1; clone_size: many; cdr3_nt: TGTGCCAGTAGACCACCCGGGACTTACTACAATGAGCAGTTCTTC; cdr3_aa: CASRPPGTYYNEQFF
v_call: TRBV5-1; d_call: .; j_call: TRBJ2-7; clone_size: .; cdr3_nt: TGCGCCAGCAGCTTGCGTAGAGCCCGATCCTACGAGCAGTACTTC; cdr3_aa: CASSLRRARSYEQYF
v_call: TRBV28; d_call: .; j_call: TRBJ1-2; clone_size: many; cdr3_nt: TGTGCCAGCAGTTACGCATATGGCTACACCTTC; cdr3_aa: CASSYAYGYTF
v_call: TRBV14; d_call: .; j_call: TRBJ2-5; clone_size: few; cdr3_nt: TGTGCCAGCAGCCAAGACCATACAGGGTGGGAGACCCAGTACTTC; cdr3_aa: CASSQDHTGWETQYF
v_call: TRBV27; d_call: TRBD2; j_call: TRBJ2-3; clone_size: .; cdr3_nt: TGTGTCAGCAGTTTATCGTCGGGAGGGCCAGCAGATACGCAGTATTTT; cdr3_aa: CVSSLSSGGPADTQYF
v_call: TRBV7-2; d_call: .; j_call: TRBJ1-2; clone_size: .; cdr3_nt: TGTGCCAGCAGCCCCAGCGGGACATATGGCTACACCTTC; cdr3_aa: CASSPSGTYGYTF
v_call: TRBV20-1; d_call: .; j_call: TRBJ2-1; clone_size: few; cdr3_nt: TGCAGTGCAACAGGAGGAGACAGAGTAAACAATGAGCAGTTCTTC; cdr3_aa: CSATGGDRVNNEQFF
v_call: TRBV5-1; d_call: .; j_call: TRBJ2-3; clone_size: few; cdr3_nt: TGCGCCAGCACCATAGGGGGGGCTGGCACAGATACGCAGTATTTT; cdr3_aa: CASTIGGAGTDTQYF
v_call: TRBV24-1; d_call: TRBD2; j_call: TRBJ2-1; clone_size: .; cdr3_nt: TGTGCCACCAGTGACGCGGGAGGGAAATCCTACAATGAGCAGTTCTTC; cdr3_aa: CATSDAGGKSYNEQFF
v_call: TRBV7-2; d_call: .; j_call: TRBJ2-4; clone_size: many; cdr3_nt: TGTGCCAGCAGCCCAAAATTGGGTGCTCTAGCCAAAAACATTCAGTACTTC; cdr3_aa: CASSPKLGALAKNIQYF
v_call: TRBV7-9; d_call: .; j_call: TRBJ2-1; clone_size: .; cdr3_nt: TGTGCCAGCAGCTTAAGCCCCCCTAATGAGCAGTTCTTC; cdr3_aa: CASSLSPPNEQFF
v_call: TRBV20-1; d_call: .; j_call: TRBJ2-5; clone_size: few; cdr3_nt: TGCAGTGCTAATTACAGACCGAAGCAAGAGACCCAGTACTTC; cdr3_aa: CSANYRPKQETQYF
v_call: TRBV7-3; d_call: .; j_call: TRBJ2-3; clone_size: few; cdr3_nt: TGTGCCAGCAGCTTTAGTTGGTCGGATACGCAGTATTTT; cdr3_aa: CASSFSWSDTQYF
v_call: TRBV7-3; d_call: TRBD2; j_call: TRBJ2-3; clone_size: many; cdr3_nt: TGTGCCAGCAGCCTTGACCCCCCTAGCGGGGTCCGGGATACGCAGTATTTT; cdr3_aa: CASSLDPPSGVRDTQYF
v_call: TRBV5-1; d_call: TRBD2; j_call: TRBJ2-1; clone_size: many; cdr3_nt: TGCGCCAGCAGCTTGGTAGGGCGGGAGGCTTTCAATGAGCAGTTCTTC; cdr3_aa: CASSLVGREAFNEQFF
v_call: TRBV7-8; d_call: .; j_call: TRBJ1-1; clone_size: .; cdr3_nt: TGTGCCAGCAGCCCGACGGACAGCCACTGGACCTTT; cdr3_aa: CASSPTDSHWTF
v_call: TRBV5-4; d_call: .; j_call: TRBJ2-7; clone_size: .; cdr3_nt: TGTGCCAGCAGCCCGTCAGGGCTCCTCTACGAGCAGTACTTC; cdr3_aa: CASSPSGLLYEQYF
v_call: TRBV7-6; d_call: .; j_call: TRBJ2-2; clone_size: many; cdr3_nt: TGTGCCAGCAGACGGATCACCGGGGAGCTGTTTTTT; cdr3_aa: CASRRITGELFF
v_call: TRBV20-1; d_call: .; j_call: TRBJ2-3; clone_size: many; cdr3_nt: TGCAGTGCTAGCCCCGGGGATACGCAGTATTTT; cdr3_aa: CSASPGDTQYF
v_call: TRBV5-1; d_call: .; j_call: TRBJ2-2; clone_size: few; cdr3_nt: TGCGCCAGCAGCTCGACCGGCTCTAGCTCCGCCGGGGAGCTGTTTTTT; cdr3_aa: CASSSTGSSSAGELFF
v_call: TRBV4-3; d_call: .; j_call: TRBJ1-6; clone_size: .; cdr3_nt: TGCGCCAGCAGCCAAGATATAGCAGAGAGATATAATTCACCCCTCCACTTT; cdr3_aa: CASSQDIAERYNSPLHF
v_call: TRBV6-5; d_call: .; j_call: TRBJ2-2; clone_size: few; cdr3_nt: TGTGCCAGCAGTTACACACGGGGCACCGGGGAGCTGTTTTTT; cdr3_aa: CASSYTRGTGELFF
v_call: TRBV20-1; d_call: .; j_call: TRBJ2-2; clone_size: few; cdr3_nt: TGCAGTGCAATACAGGGCCCAACCGGGGAGCTGTTTTTT; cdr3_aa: CSAIQGPTGELFF
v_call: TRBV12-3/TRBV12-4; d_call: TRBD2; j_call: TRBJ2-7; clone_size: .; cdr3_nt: TGTGCCAGCAGTTTAAAGGCGGGAGGGCCGATTGAGCAGTACTTC; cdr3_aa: CASSLKAGGPIEQYF
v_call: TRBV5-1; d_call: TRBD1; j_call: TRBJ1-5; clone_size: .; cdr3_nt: TGCGCCAGCAGCTTGGGTGGGACAGCAAATCAGCCCCATCATTTT; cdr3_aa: CASSLGGTANQPHHF
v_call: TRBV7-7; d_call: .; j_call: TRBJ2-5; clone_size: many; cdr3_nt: TGTGCTAGCAGCTTAGGGAGGGGGGTGAGCCAAGAGACCCAGTACTTC; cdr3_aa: CASSLGRGVSQETQYF
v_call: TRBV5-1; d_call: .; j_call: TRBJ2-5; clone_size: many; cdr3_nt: TGCGCCAGCAGCTTGGCTACCAGTTCGGAGACCCAGTACTTC; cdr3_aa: CASSLATSSETQYF
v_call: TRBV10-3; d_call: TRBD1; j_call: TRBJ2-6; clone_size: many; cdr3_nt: TGTGCCATCAGTGGGACAGGAAACTCTGGGGCCAACGTCCTGACTTTC; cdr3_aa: CAISGTGNSGANVLTF
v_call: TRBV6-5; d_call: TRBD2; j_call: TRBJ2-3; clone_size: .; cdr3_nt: TGTGCCAGCAGGTCCCCACTAGCGGGAAGCACAGATACGCAGTATTTT; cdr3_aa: CASRSPLAGSTDTQYF
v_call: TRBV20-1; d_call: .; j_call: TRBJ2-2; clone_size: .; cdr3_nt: TGCAGTGCTAGAGCCCTTTCGAACACCGGGGAGCTGTTTTTT; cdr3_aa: CSARALSNTGELFF
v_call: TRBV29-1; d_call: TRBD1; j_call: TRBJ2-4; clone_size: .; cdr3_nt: TGCAGCGTTGAAAGTAACAGGGGAGCCAAAAACATTCAGTACTTC; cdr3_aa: CSVESNRGAKNIQYF
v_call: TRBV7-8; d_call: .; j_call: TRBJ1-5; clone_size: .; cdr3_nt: TGTGCCAGCAGCCCCGGATTTAGCAATCAGCCCCAGCATTTT; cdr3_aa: CASSPGFSNQPQHF
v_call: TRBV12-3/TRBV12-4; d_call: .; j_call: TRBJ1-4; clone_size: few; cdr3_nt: TGTGCCAGCAGTTTGGACAGTATGTTCTTCGAACTGTTTTTT; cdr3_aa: CASSLDSMFFELFF
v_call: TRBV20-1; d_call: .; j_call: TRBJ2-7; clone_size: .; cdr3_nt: TGCAGTGCTAGACCAGTCAGGAACCCCGAGCAGTACTTC; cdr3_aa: CSARPVRNPEQYF
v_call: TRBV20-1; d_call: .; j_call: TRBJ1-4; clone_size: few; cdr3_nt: TGCAGTGCTAGAGACGGACGACGATATGAAAAACTGTTTTTT; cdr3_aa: CSARDGRRYEKLFF
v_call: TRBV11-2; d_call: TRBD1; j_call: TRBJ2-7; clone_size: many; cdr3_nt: TGTGCCAGCAGCCCACGACAGGGGGGCCACGAGCAGTACTTC; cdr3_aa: CASSPRQGGHEQYF
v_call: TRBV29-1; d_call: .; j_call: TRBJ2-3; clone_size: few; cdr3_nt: TGCAGCGTTGCTTGGGATACGGCAGATACGCAGTATTTT; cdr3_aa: CSVAWDTADTQYF
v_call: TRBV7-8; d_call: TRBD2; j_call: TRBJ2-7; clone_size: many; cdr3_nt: TGTGCCAGCAGCTGGACTAGCGGGAGCCCGTACGAGCAGTACTTC; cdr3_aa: CASSWTSGSPYEQYF
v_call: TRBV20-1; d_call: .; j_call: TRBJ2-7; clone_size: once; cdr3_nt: TGCAGTGCTCGGGTTAGCGGTACCTACGAGCAGTACTTC; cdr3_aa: CSARVSGTYEQYF
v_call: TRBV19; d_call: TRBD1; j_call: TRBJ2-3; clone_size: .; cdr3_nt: TGTGCCAGTAGTATGGGGACAGGAGCAGATACGCAGTATTTT; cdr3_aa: CASSMGTGADTQYF
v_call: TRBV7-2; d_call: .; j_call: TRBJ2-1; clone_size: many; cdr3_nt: TGTGCCAGCAGCACCGGGACGGCCTACAATGAGCAGTTCTTC; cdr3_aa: CASSTGTAYNEQFF
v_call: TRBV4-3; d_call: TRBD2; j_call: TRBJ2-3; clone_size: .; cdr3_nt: TGCGCCAGCAGCCAAGATTCCCGGCTCGGCGGGGGAAACACAGATACGCAGTATTTT; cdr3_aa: CASSQDSRLGGGNTDTQYF
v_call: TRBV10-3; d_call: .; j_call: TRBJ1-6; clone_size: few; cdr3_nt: TGTGCCATCAGTGAGGGGGTTAGCTCCTATAATTCACCCCTCCACTTT; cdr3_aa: CAISEGVSSYNSPLHF
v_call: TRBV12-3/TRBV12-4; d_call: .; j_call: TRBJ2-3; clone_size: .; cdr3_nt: TGTGCCAGCAGTTTAGAACAGGCAGATACGCAGTATTTT; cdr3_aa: CASSLEQADTQYF
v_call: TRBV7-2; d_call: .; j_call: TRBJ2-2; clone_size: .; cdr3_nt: TGTGCCAGCAGCTTAGGGCGGACTACGAACACCGGGGAGCTGTTTTTT; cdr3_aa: CASSLGRTTNTGELFF
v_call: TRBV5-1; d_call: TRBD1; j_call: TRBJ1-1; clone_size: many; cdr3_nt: TGCGCCAGCAGCCCAGGGACAGATCGCTCTGAAGCTTTCTTT; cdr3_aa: CASSPGTDRSEAFF
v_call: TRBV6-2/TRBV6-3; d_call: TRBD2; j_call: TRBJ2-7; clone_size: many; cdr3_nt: TGTGCCACCGTGCAGCGGGGGAGCTCCTACGAGCAGTACTTC; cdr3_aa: CATVQRGSSYEQYF
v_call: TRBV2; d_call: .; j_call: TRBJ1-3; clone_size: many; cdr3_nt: TGTGCCAGCAGTGAATGGACAAACCGCGGAAACACCATATATTTT; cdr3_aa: CASSEWTNRGNTIYF
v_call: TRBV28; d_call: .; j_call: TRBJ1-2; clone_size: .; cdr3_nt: TGTGCCAGCAGGACGGAAACTAACTATGGCTACACCTTC; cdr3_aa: CASRTETNYGYTF
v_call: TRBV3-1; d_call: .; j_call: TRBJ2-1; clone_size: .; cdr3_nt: TGTGCCAGCAGCCGGGAGTACTTTCTGCGCAATGAGCAGTTCTTC; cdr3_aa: CASSREYFLRNEQFF
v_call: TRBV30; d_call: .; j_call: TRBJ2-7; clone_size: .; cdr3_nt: TGTGCCTGGAGCCAGGGCTACGAGCAGTACTTC; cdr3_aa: CAWSQGYEQYF
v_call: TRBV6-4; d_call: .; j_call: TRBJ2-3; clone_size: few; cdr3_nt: TGTGCCAGCCGGGTCGTGAGGCTACTCACAGATACGCAGTATTTT; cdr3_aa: CASRVVRLLTDTQYF
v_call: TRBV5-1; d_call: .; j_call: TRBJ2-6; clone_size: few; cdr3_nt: TGCGCCAGCAGCTCTCAGGCTTCGGGGGCCAACGTCCTGACTTTC; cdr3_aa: CASSSQASGANVLTF
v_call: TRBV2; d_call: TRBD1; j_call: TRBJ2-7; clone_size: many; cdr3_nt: TGTGCCAGCAGGCCCCGGGACAGGGAAACCTACGAGCAGTACTTC; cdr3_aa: CASRPRDRETYEQYF
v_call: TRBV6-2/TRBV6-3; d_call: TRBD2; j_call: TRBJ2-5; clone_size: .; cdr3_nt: TGTGCCAGCACCTCGGGACTAGCGGGAAAAGAGACCCAGTACTTC; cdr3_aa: CASTSGLAGKETQYF
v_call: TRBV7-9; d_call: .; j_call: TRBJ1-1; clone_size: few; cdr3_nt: TGTGCCAGCAGTCACGACACCTTCGAAGCTTTCTTT; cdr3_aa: CASSHDTFEAFF